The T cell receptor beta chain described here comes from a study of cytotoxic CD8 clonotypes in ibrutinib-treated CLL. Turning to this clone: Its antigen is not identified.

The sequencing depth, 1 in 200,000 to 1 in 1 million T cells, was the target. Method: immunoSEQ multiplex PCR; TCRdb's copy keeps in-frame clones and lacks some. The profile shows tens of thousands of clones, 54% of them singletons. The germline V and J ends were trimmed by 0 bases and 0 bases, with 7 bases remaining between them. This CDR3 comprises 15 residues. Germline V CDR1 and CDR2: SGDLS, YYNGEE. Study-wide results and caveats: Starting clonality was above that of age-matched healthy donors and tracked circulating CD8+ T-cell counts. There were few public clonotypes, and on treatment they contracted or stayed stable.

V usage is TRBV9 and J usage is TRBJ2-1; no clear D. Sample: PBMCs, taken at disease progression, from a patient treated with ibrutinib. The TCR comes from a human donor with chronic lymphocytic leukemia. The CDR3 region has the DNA TGTGCCAGCAGCGTAGGTGGATTCTCCTACAATGAGCAGTTCTTC. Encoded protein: CASSVGGFSYNEQFF.